One and the same sample provided the 10 T cell receptor beta chains below, sequenced in a study of blood T cell repertoires in COVID-19. The method was immunoSEQ multiplex PCR; TCRdb's version includes in-frame clones alone and lacks a portion of them. The table has some 45,000 clones, 75% to 85% seen once. Sample: peripheral blood. The receptors were sampled from a man older than 75 in a cohort sampled during active COVID-19.

The V gene is TRBV6-6, the J gene TRBJ2-5; D possibly corresponds to TRBD1 (6 bases). The germline V gene has CDR1 MNHNY and CDR2 SVGAGI (reference sequence). This CDR3 contains 14 residues. V was cut by 2 bases and J by 5 bases, with 12 bases left in between. CDR3: CASSYDRFQETQYF. CDR3 sequence (DNA): TGTGCCAGCAGTTACGACAGGTTCCAGGAGACCCAGTACTTC.

This clone was found a few times. The chain joins TRBV19 to TRBJ2-7; 10 nucleotides align to TRBD1. The germline V gene encodes CDR1 LNHDA and CDR2 SQIVND (reference sequence). The length of the CDR3 is 15 residues. Unmatched junction bases numbered 7, after V lost 5 bases and J lost 3 bases. CDR3 region: CASSPKGQGNYEQYF. In nucleotides, the CDR3 is TGTGCCAGTAGTCCGAAGGGACAGGGGAACTACGAGCAGTACTTC.

The V and J genes are TRBV4-3 and TRBJ1-1, with a possible D match to TRBD1 (6 bases). The V and J ends lost 0 bases and 6 bases respectively, with 20 bases between them. This CDR3 is 17 amino acids long. Germline V lookup: CDR1 LGHNA, CDR2 YSLEER. CDR3 coding DNA: TGCGCCAGCAGCCAAGATTTTAGTGGACAGTGGTCAGCTGAAGCTTTCTTT. Its protein is CASSQDFSGQWSAEAFF.

The V gene is TRBV12-5, the J gene TRBJ2-7, with 7 bases matching TRBD1. The germline gives CDR1 LGHNT, CDR2 FRNRAP. This CDR3 region has 16 residues. V was clipped by 0 bases and J by 0 bases; unmatched bases: 5. CDR3 coding DNA: TGTGCTAGTGGTTTGGTTATTCGGGACAGCTCCTACGAGCAGTACTTC. It specifies CASGLVIRDSSYEQYF.

The chain combines TRBV27 with TRBJ2-7, with a weak D call TRBD2 (5 bases). The germline gives CDR1 MNHEY, CDR2 SMNVEV (reference sequence). This CDR3 has 13 amino acids. Trimming pared 6 bases from V and 6 bases from J, leaving 15 bases between. The CDR3 nucleotides are TGTGCCAGCAGCCCCATTTCTGGAGGCGAGCAGTACTTC. The encoded protein is CASSPISGGEQYF.

The chain joins TRBV7-9 to TRBJ2-7; perhaps TRBD1 as D (6 bases). V lost 4 bases and J lost 0, with 10 bases in between. Germline V CDR1 and CDR2: SEHNR, FQNEAQ (reference sequence). The CDR3 contains 14 residues. DNA for the CDR3: TGTGCCAGCAGCTGGGGGACACTCTCCTACGAGCAGTACTTC. Protein: CASSWGTLSYEQYF.

The J gene is TRBJ2-7, the V gene TRBV30; a weak D match, TRBD1 (5 bases). This CDR3 is built from 14 residues. In germline, CDR1 is GTSNPN, CDR2 SVGIG (reference sequence). Trimming pared 0 bases from V and 2 bases from J, leaving 11 bases between. The DNA for the CDR3 is TGTGCCTGGAGTGTGGCAGGGTCAACCTACGAGCAGTACTTC. Amino acid sequence: CAWSVAGSTYEQYF.

This clone was found once. The rearrangement uses TRBV28 and TRBJ2-7; a weak D match, TRBD2 (5 bases). Trimming left V 2 bases short and J 6 bases short, with 8 bases between. This CDR3 contains 12 residues. CDR1 is MDHEN, CDR2 SYDVKM, per germline. CDR3: CASSLRGGEQYF. The CDR3 DNA is TGTGCCAGCAGTTTACGGGGTGGCGAGCAGTACTTC.

The chain has TRBV11-2 and TRBJ1-4, with TRBD1 as a possible D gene (5 bases). The CDR3 runs to 14 residues. V lost 7 bases and J 8 bases, leaving 17 bases between the germline ends. Germline V lookup: CDR1 SGHAT, CDR2 FQNNGV. CDR3 nucleotide sequence: TGTGCCAGCAACCCGTCTGGGGGAGGAGAAAAACTGTTTTTT. This encodes CASNPSGGGEKLFF. Variable domain in full (rest from reference TRBV11-2 and TRBJ1-4): EAGVAQSPRYKIIEKRQSVAFWCNPISGHATLYWYQQILGQGPKLLIQFQNNGVVDDSQLPKDRFSAERLKGVDSTLKIQPAKLEDSAVYLCASNPSGGGEKLFFGSGTQLSVL.

The chain carries TRBV9 and TRBJ1-1; perhaps TRBD1 as D (5 bases). CDR1 and CDR2 (germline): SGDLS, YYNGEE. V was trimmed by 4 bases and J by 1 base, leaving 11 bases between them. The CDR3 loop spans 14 amino acids. The CDR3 here is CASSIQTANTEAFF. The CDR3 nucleotides read TGTGCCAGCAGCATTCAGACAGCGAACACTGAAGCTTTCTTT. Full variable domain (rest looked up from reference TRBV9 and TRBJ1-1): DSGVTQTPKHLITATGQRVTLRCSPRSGDLSVYWYQQSLDQGLQFLIQYYNGEERAKGNILERFSAQQFPDLHSELNLSSLELGDSALYFCASSIQTANTEAFFGQGTRLTVV.